The T cell receptor beta chain described here comes from a study of blood T cells in healthy people across ages (dated by TCRdb to the mid-2010s). Some background on the complete study: In model experiments, template switching captured roughly one uniquely barcoded TCR beta cDNA molecule for every two T cells. The study measured age-related changes in TCR beta repertoire diversity using deep sequencing normalized with unique cDNA molecular identifiers. The donors were divided into four age groups: young (average around 17 years), middle-aged (over 35), aged (approximately 62) and long-lived (nearly 85). To avoid experimental bias, donors of different ages were distributed randomly across sequencing lanes. Using the same blood draw, the study looked at two additional independent replicas of 1 million unique cDNA reads for two donors, one aged 18 to 30 and the other aged 80 or older. Points the paper makes about the study in general: Estimates of total diversity based on one million sequenced T cells were considered lower bounds and underestimates. There was a strong correlation between observed TCR beta diversity and the percentage of naive T cells measured by flow cytometry. The CMV infection status of donors was not known, potentially confounding age-related changes in expanded clonotypes. Because profiling used bulk unsorted PBMCs, naive and antigen-experienced compartments could not be compared conclusively. Compared with the aged group, more naive CD4+ T cells, fewer expanded clones and increased TCR diversity were shown by the long-lived group, suggesting age selection. Observed TCR beta diversity per million T cells fell roughly linearly with age, and a significant reduction was already apparent by age about 43.

The library came from 5' RACE. The instrument was an Illumina HiSeq 2500. A second PCR of roughly 6 to 11 cycles was run with a J-beta primer mix and a sample-barcoded 5' primer. A unique molecular identifier was introduced onto each TCR beta cDNA molecule by a template-switch 5' adaptor carrying 12 random nucleotides. At least 2.5 million CDR3-containing paired-end reads were obtained from each sample. The Mint cDNA synthesis kit, primed by a TRBC-specific oligonucleotide, was used to synthesize first-strand cDNA from all RNA. After uracil-DNA glycosylase treatment, a first 18-cycle PCR used universal primers M1SS and BC2_uni_R on all cDNA. The study's own analysis went as follows. For normalization, 1 million high-quality reads, each with a distinct molecular identifier, were randomly selected from each sample. Instead of being binned into consensus sequences, reads that shared molecular identifiers were thrown out. MiTCR, set to a Q25 quality threshold and the strictest error-elimination algorithm, was used for CDR3 identification, clonotype clustering and error correction. A nonparametric unseen species model with Euler transformation was used to estimate a lower bound on total TCR beta diversity. The public reads were reprocessed in TCRdb via fastp at Q25 and MiXCR, keeping in-frame beta chains. CDR3 protein duplicates are merged, each entry listing the most common genes and DNA. The V and J calls were determined by TCRdb, not by the authors. This sample has some 1 million distinct CDR3 sequences in its table, and over 35% of those were observed once. The top ten clonotypes cover 18% of the sample.

Systemically healthy Caucasian individuals from Russia, about 38 in total and aged roughly 6 to 100 years, were included as donors. Each donor gave about 9.2 milliliters of peripheral blood, drawn into EDTA-treated Vacutainer tubes. Ficoll-Paque density-gradient centrifugation was used to isolate PBMCs, with at least 6.5 million per sample. Total RNA was extracted from PBMCs with Trizol reagent, with at least 5.5 micrograms obtained per sample. For every donor, an aliquot of PBMCs went through flow cytometry to measure the percentages of naive CD45RAhigh/CD27high T cells. The CDR3 goes from the cysteine to the phenylalanine over 13 residues. CDR3 DNA only is kept here, 39 bases in frame from base 1. The germline V gene (reference sequence) supplies CDR1 MNHEY and CDR2 SMNVEV. Relative to germline, V is missing 6 bases and J is missing 8 bases, with 7 bases of the junction outside any gene match. As for this clonotype: Its antigen remains undetermined. Per-base qualities were not stored, and no clone one base away is much larger.

The clonotype comes from a woman aged 60-75 years in good health. Sequenced sample: blood. The chain is assembled from TRBV27 and TRBJ2-1, with 7 middle bases fitting TRBD2. CDR3 loop: CASSPVLADEQFF. The nucleotide sequence is TGTGCCAGCAGCCCGGTGCTAGCGGATGAGCAGTTCTTC.